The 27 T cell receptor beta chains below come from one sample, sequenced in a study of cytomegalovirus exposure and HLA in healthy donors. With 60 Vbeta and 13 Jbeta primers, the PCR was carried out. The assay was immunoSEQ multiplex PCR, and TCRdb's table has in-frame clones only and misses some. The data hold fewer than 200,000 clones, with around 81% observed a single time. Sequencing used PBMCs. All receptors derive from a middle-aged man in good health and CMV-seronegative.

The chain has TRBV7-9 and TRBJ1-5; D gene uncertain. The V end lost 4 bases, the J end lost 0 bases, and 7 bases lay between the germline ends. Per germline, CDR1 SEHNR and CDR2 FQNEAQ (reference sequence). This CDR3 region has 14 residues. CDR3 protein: CASSSKNSNQPQHF. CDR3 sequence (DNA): TGTGCCAGCAGCTCCAAAAATAGCAATCAGCCCCAGCATTTT.

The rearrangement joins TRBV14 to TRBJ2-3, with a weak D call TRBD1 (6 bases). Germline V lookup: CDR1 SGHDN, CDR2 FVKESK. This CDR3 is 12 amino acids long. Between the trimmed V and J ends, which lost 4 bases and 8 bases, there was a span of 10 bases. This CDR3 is CASSLGQSTQYF. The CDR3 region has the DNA TGTGCCAGCAGCCTCGGACAGAGTACGCAGTATTTT.

The CDR3 DNA follows: TGTGCCAGTAGCCCCCCGTCCTCCGCCTACAATGAGCAGTTCTTC. Translating gives CASSPPSSAYNEQFF. The gene calls are TRBV19 and TRBJ2-1, with D hard to call. V lost 6 bases to trimming and J lost 2 bases, with 14 bases between them. Germline values: CDR1 LNHDA, CDR2 SQIVND (reference sequence). CDR3 length: 15 amino acids.

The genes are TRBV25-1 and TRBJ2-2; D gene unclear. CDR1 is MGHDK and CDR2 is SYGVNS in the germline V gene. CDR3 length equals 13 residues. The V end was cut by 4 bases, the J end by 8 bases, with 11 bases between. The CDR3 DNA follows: TGTGCCAGCAGTGCCGACATGGTGGGGGAGCTGTTTTTT. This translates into CASSADMVGELFF.

The CDR3 loop is CASSLAQGLGTEAFF. CDR3 sequence (DNA): TGTGCCAGCAGCTTAGCGCAGGGGCTCGGGACTGAAGCTTTCTTT. The V call is TRBV7-2, the J call TRBJ1-1, with D maybe TRBD1 (6 bases). This CDR3 spans 15 amino acids. Between the trimmed V and J ends, which lost 0 bases and 5 bases, there was a span of 13 bases. Per the germline V gene, CDR1 is SGHTA and CDR2 is FQGNSA.

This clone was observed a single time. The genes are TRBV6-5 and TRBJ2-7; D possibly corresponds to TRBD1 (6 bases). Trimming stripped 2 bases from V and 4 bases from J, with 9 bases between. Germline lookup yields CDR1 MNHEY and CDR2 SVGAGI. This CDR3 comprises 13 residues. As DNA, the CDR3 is TGTGCCAGCAGTTACCAAGACAGGTACGAGCAGTACTTC. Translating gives CASSYQDRYEQYF.

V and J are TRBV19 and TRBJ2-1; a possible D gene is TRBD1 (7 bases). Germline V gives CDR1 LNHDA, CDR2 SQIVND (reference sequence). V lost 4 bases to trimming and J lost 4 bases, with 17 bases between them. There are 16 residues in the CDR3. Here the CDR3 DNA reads TGTGCCAGTAGTAGGAAAGGGGGCGCGGGGTACAATGAGCAGTTCTTC. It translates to CASSRKGGAGYNEQFF.

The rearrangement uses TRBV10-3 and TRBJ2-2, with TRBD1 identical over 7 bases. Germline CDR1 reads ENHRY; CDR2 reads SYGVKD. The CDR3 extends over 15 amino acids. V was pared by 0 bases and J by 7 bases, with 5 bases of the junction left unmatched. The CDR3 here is CAISESRGLGGELFF. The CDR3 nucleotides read TGTGCCATCAGTGAGTCAAGGGGGCTAGGCGGGGAGCTGTTTTTT.

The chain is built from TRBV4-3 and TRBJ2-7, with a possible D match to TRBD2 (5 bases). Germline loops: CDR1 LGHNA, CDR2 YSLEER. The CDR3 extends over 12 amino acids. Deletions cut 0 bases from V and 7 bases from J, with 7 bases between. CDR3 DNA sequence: TGCGCCAGCAGCCAAGATGCGGGTGAGCAGTACTTC. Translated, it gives CASSQDAGEQYF.

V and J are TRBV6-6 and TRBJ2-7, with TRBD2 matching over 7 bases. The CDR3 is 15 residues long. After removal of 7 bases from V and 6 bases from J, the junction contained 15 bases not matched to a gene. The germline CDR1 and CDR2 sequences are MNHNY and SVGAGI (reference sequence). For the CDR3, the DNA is TGTGCCAGCATTCAGGGAGGGTCCTTACCCGCCGAGCAGTACTTC. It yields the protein CASIQGGSLPAEQYF.

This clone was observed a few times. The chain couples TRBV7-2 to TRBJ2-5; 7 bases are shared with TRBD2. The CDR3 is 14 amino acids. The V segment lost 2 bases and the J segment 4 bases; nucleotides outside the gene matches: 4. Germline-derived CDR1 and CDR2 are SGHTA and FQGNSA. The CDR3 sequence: CASSLSWGGETQYF. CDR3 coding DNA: TGTGCCAGCAGCTTATCGTGGGGGGGAGAGACCCAGTACTTC.

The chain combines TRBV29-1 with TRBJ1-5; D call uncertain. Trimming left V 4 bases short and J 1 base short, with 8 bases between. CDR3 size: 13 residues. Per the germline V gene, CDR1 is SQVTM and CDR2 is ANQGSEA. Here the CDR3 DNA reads TGCAGCGTTGGAGGTGGAAGCAATCAGCCCCAGCATTTT. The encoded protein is CSVGGGSNQPQHF. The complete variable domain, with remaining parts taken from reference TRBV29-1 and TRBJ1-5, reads SAVISQKPSRDICQRGTSLTIQCQVDSQVTMMFWYRQQPGQSLTLIATANQGSEATYESGFVIDKFPISRPNLTFSTLTVSNMSPEDSSIYLCSVGGGSNQPQHFGDGTRLSIL.

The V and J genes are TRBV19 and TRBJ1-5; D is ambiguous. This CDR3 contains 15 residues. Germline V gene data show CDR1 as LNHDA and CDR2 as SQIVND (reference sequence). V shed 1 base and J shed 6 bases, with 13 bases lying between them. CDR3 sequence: CASSIASQVSQPQHF. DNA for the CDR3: TGTGCCAGTAGTATAGCCTCTCAGGTGAGTCAGCCCCAGCATTTT.

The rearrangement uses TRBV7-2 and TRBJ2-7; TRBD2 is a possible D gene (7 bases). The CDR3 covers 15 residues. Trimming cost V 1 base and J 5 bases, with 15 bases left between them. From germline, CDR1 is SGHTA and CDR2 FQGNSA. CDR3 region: CASSLVGGGYNEQYF. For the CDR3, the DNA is TGTGCCAGCAGCTTAGTAGGGGGGGGATACAACGAGCAGTACTTC. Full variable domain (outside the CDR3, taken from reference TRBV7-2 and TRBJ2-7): GAGVSQSPSNKVTEKGKDVELRCDPISGHTALYWYRQSLGQGLEFLIYFQGNSAPDKSGLPSDRFSAERTGGSVSTLTIQRTQQEDSAVYLCASSLVGGGYNEQYFGPGTRLTVT.

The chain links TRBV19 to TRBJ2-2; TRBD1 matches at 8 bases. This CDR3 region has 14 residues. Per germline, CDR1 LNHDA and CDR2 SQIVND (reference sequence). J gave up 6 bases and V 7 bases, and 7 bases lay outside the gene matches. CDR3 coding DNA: TGTGCCAGTACAGGGGGCGCTTTGGCCGGGGAGCTGTTTTTT. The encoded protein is CASTGGALAGELFF.

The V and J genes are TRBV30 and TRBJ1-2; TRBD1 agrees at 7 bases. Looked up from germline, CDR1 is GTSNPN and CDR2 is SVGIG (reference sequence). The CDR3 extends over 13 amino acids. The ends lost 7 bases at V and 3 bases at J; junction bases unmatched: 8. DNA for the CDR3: TGTGCCTCGAGAGGACAGGACGACTATGGCTACACCTTC. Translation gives CASRGQDDYGYTF.

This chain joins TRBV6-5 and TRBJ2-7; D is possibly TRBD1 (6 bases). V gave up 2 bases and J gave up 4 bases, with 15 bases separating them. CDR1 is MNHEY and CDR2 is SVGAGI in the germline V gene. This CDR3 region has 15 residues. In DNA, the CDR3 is TGTGCCAGCAGTTACGATAATTCAGGGGTATACGAGCAGTACTTC. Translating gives CASSYDNSGVYEQYF.

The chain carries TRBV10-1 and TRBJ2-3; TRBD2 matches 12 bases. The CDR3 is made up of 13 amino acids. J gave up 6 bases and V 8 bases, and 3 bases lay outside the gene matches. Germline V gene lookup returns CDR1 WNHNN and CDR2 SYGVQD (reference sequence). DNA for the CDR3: TGCGCCAGCGCGACTAGCGGGAGTGATACGCAGTATTTT. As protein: CASATSGSDTQYF.

In nucleotides, the CDR3 is TGTGCCAGCAGTGACACGCAGGGGGCGCGAGATACGCAGTATTTT. Its protein product is CASSDTQGARDTQYF. V is TRBV6-4 and J is TRBJ2-3; 8 nucleotides agree with TRBD1. V lost 2 bases and J lost 5; bases outside the gene matches: 6. In germline, CDR1 is MRHNA, CDR2 SNTAGT. The CDR3 is 15 residues long.

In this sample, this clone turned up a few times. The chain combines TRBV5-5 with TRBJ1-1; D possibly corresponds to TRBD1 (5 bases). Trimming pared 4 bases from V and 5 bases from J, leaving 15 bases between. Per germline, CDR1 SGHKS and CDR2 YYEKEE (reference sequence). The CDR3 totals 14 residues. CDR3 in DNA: TGTGCCAGCAGCCTTCAGGGAGGTAGGACTGAAGCTTTCTTT. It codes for CASSLQGGRTEAFF.

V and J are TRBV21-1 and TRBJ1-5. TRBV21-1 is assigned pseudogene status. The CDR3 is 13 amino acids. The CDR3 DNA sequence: TGTGCCAGCAGCGTACGGGGAAATCAGCCCCAGCATTTT. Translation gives CASSVRGNQPQHF.

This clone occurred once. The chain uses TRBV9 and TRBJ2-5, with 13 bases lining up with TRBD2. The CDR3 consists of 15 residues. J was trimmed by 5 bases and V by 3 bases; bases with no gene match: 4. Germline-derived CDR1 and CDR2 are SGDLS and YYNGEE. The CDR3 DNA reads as TGTGCCAGCAGCGGACTAGCGGGAGGTGCCGAGACCCAGTACTTC. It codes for CASSGLAGGAETQYF.

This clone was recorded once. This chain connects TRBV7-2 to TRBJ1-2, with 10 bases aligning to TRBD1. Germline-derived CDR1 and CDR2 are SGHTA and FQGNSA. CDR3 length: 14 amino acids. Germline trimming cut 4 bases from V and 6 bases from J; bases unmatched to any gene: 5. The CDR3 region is CASSSRTGGHGYTF. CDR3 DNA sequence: TGTGCCAGCAGCTCGAGGACAGGGGGTCATGGCTACACCTTC.

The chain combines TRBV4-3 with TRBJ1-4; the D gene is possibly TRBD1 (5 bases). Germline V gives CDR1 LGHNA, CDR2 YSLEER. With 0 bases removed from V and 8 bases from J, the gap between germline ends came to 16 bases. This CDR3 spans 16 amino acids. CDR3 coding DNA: TGCGCCAGCAGCCAAGATCGGCAGGCCGGGGGAGAAAAACTGTTTTTT. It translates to CASSQDRQAGGEKLFF.

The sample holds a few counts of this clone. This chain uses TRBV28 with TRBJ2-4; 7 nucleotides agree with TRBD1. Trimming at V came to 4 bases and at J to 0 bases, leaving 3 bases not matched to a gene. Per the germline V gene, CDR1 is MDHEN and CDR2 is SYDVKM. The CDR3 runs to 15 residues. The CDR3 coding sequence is TGTGCCAGCAGTTCGGGACAGCTAGCCAAAAACATTCAGTACTTC. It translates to CASSSGQLAKNIQYF.

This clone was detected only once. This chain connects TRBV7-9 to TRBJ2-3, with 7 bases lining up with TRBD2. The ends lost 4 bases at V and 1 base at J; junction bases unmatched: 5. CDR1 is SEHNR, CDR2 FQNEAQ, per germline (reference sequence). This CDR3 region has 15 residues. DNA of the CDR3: TGTGCCAGCAGCTCCCTAGCGGACGGCACAGATACGCAGTATTTT. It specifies CASSSLADGTDTQYF. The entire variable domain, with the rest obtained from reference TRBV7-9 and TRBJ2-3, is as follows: DTGVSQNPRHKITKRGQNVTFRCDPISEHNRLYWYRQTLGQGPEFLTYFQNEAQLEKSRLLSDRFSAERPKGSFSTLEIQRTEQGDSAMYLCASSSLADGTDTQYFGPGTRLTVL.

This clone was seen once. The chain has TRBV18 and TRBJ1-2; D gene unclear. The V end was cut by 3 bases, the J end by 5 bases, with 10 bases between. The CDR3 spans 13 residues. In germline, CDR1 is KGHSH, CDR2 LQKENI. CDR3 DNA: TGTGCCAGCTCACCCGGAGTTTGGTATGGCTACACCTTC. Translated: CASSPGVWYGYTF.